This TCR beta chain was sequenced during a study of T cell repertoires in cytomegalovirus infection. Turning to this clonotype: Its antigen is not known.

TCRdb independently ran MiXCR on the reads; one entry per CDR3 protein. The data hold around 770,000 distinct CDR3 sequences, with approximately 32% observed a single time. V was clipped by 8 bases and J by 9 bases, with 7 bases between them. Looked up from germline, CDR1 is LNHDA and CDR2 is SQIVND (reference sequence). The CDR3 spans 10 residues. Sequencing used cultured CD8+ T cells from PBMCs, obtained from culture after CMV antigen stimulation. This TCR was sampled from a human donor in good health (CMV status not recorded). Some clones in this sample may be carry-over from other donors' samples. This chain links TRBV19 with TRBJ1-4; no clear D. The CDR3 region is CASGSKKLFF. In nucleotides, the CDR3 is TGTGCCAGTGGAAGTAAAAAACTGTTTTTT.